This TCR beta chain was sequenced in a study of cytomegalovirus exposure and HLA in healthy donors. Use of 60 Vbeta and 13 Jbeta primers characterized the PCR. The table came from immunoSEQ multiplex PCR; TCRdb's copy has only in-frame clones and leaves some out. This table has about 76,000 clones, 81% appearing once. Sequencing input: PBMCs. This sequence originates from a woman aged 25 to 39 in good health and CMV-seronegative.

Here the CDR3 reads CASSLSDRGYEQYF. The CDR3 DNA reads TGTGCCAGCAGCTTATCGGACAGGGGCTACGAGCAGTACTTC. The rearrangement links TRBV11-2 to TRBJ2-7; 9 bases line up with TRBD1. The junction had 2 bases not matched to a gene; V was cut back by 2 bases and J by 3 bases. The CDR3 length is 14 residues. Germline lookup yields CDR1 SGHAT and CDR2 FQNNGV.